A single sample is the source of the 30 T cell receptor beta chains below, sequenced in a study of human T cells and chemical hapten exposure (dated by TCRdb to about 2021). The sample's time point label is to be understood as: patch test 2, 6 weeks after DPC sensitization. The intended sense of this specimen's treatment or condition label: therapeutic diphenylcyclopropenone sensitization with weekly scalp DPC. Libraries came from RACE. Instrument used: NextSeq 500. The raw public data were reprocessed by TCRdb itself: fastp quality trimming at Q25, MiXCR clonotype calling, in-frame beta chains only. Rows matching on CDR3 protein sequence are summarized as one entry with the most common DNA and genes. The sample data list roughly 380,000 distinct CDR3 sequences, and 6% to 7% of these were observed just once. About 5.4% of the sample is taken by the ten largest. The material sequenced was whole blood, taken in connection with sensitization to the hapten diphenylcyclopropenone (DPC). The receptors here all came from a woman aged 18-35 years with alopecia areata. Some clones in this sample may be carry-over from other donors' samples.

This clonotype was observed many times. V is TRBV2 and J is TRBJ1-2; a weak D match, TRBD1 (5 bases). The CDR3 covers 14 residues. Deletions cut 6 bases from V and 4 bases from J, with 15 bases between. Germline CDR1 is SNHLY and CDR2 is FYNNEI. CDR3 nucleotides: TGTGCCAGCAGGGCAGAAACTGGGGGCTATGGCTACACCTTC. It codes for CASRAETGGYGYTF.

The sample holds a few counts of this clonotype. This chain joins TRBV18 and TRBJ2-3; the D is unclear. The CDR3 consists of 13 residues. The V end was cut by 3 bases, the J end by 3 bases, with 7 bases between. Germline CDR1 reads KGHSH; CDR2 reads LQKENI. The CDR3 DNA is TGTGCCAGCTCACCTCTAAGGACAGATACGCAGTATTTT. As protein: CASSPLRTDTQYF.

The rearrangement uses TRBV20-1 and TRBJ2-7; D gene unclear. V lost 4 bases, J lost 5 bases, and 9 bases lay in between. Germline values: CDR1 DFQATT, CDR2 SNEGSKA (reference sequence). The CDR3 has 11 residues. The CDR3 reads CSATVYDEQYF. CDR3 DNA: TGCAGTGCTACGGTTTATGACGAGCAGTACTTC.

The chain has TRBV9 and TRBJ2-7; D not certain. The CDR3 is made up of 14 amino acids. Trimming took 5 bases from V and 3 from J, leaving 15 bases between them. CDR1 SGDLS and CDR2 YYNGEE come from the germline V gene. The CDR3 coding sequence is TGTGCCAGCAGTCCGACCCATTGGGACTACGAGCAGTACTTC. It codes for CASSPTHWDYEQYF.

In this sample, this clonotype turned up many times. This sequence joins TRBV10-3 and TRBJ2-4, with D unresolved. The V gene's germline CDR1 is ENHRY and CDR2 SYGVKD. V lost 4 bases and J lost 5, with 9 bases in between. This CDR3 is 13 amino acids long. As DNA, the CDR3 is TGTGCCATCAGTGCGAGTCTGCAAAACATTCAGTACTTC. This encodes CAISASLQNIQYF.

This clonotype showed up just a few times. V gene TRBV20-1 combines with J gene TRBJ1-5; possible D gene TRBD1, 6 bases. Per germline, CDR1 DFQATT and CDR2 SNEGSKA (reference sequence). The CDR3 is 15 residues long. Between the trimmed V and J ends, which lost 0 bases and 3 bases, there was a span of 12 bases. Written as DNA, the CDR3 is TGCAGTGCTAGAGATCGGGGGGCGCCCAATCAGCCCCAGCATTTT. Protein product: CSARDRGAPNQPQHF.

The chain carries TRBV7-2 and TRBJ1-5; D is perhaps TRBD1 (6 bases). Germline V gene lookup returns CDR1 SGHTA and CDR2 FQGNSA. The CDR3 covers 15 residues. Trimming cost V 5 bases and J 6 bases, with 17 bases left between them. The DNA of the CDR3 is TGTGCCAGCAGCCCCGCATGGGGGGCAGGTCAGCCCCAGCATTTT. This codes for CASSPAWGAGQPQHF.

The chain is built from TRBV5-1 and TRBJ1-1; 11 positions agree with TRBD1. V dropped 4 bases and J dropped 7; count of bases not matched to a gene: 6. Germline assignment: CDR1 SGHRS and CDR2 YFSETQ. The CDR3 is 14 residues long. The CDR3 sequence is CASSLRTGGDEAFF. The DNA for the CDR3 is TGCGCCAGCAGCCTACGGACAGGGGGCGATGAAGCTTTCTTT.

This clonotype appeared a few times. This chain joins TRBV2 and TRBJ1-2; D unresolved. The CDR3 is 15 residues long. The ends were cut back, 4 bases at V and 5 bases at J, with 17 bases in the middle. CDR1 and CDR2 from the germline V gene are SNHLY and FYNNEI. The CDR3 here is CASSVTALQFYGYTF. The CDR3 DNA reads TGTGCCAGCAGTGTAACAGCCCTCCAATTTTATGGCTACACCTTC.

This clonotype has just a few counts. The V gene is TRBV6-5, the J gene TRBJ1-5; possibly TRBD1 for D (5 bases). The V and J ends lost 5 bases and 3 bases respectively, with 8 bases between them. Germline V lookup: CDR1 MNHEY, CDR2 SVGAGI. This CDR3 contains 13 residues. The CDR3 reads CASSRTFNQPQHF. CDR3 in DNA: TGTGCCAGCAGTCGGACATTCAATCAGCCCCAGCATTTT.

This clonotype appeared many times. The chain employs TRBV12-3 or TRBV12-4 and TRBJ2-5; the D is unclear. This CDR3 has 13 amino acids. V dropped 5 bases and J dropped 5 bases, with 12 bases sitting between them. Here the CDR3 reads CASSTLTRETQYF. The CDR3 region has the DNA TGTGCCAGCAGTACACTCACAAGGGAGACCCAGTACTTC.

Only a few counts were recorded for this clonotype. The V and J genes are TRBV9 and TRBJ1-5; D is possibly TRBD1 (6 bases). The CDR3 extends over 14 amino acids. The germline V and J ends were trimmed by 3 bases and 6 bases, with 13 bases remaining between them. Per the germline V gene, CDR1 is SGDLS and CDR2 is YYNGEE. Written as DNA, the CDR3 is TGTGCCAGCAGCGCTGGGGGGGGCGGTCAGCCCCAGCATTTT. Translation gives CASSAGGGGQPQHF.

This clonotype was counted ten times or more. The chain links TRBV20-1 to TRBJ1-1; 9 bases agree with TRBD1. Trimming at V came to 1 base and at J to 11 bases, leaving 2 bases not matched to a gene. The CDR3 spans 11 residues. Germline assignment: CDR1 DFQATT and CDR2 SNEGSKA (reference sequence). CDR3 sequence reads: CSARVGTGAFF. In nucleotides, the CDR3 is TGCAGTGCTAGAGTAGGGACAGGGGCTTTCTTT.

This clonotype was counted many times. This rearrangement joins TRBV28 to TRBJ2-7; D is unclear. Deletions cut 4 bases from V and 2 bases from J, with 6 bases between. Per the germline V gene, CDR1 is MDHEN and CDR2 is SYDVKM. The CDR3 covers 12 residues. The CDR3 protein is CASSYSAYEQYF. CDR3 nucleotides: TGTGCCAGCAGTTACTCCGCCTACGAGCAGTACTTC.

This clonotype was recorded a few times. This sequence joins TRBV6-5 and TRBJ2-3; tentatively, D is TRBD1 or TRBD2 (6 bases each). V shed 2 bases and J shed 0 bases, with 18 bases lying between them. The germline gives CDR1 MNHEY, CDR2 SVGAGI. The CDR3 runs to 18 residues. The DNA of the CDR3 is TGTGCCAGCAGTTACGGGAAGGGTTCGGGGGCTAGCACAGATACGCAGTATTTT. Its protein is CASSYGKGSGASTDTQYF.

This clonotype was observed many times. This sequence joins TRBV20-1 and TRBJ1-1, with a tentative D call TRBD1 (5 bases). Trimming cost V 4 bases and J 1 base, with 13 bases left between them. Germline-derived CDR1 and CDR2 are DFQATT and SNEGSKA (reference sequence). The CDR3 is 14 amino acids. CDR3 loop: CSAKPQGSNTEAFF. CDR3 in DNA: TGCAGTGCTAAACCGCAGGGATCGAACACTGAAGCTTTCTTT.

V usage is TRBV3-1 and J usage is TRBJ2-3, with 9 bases fitting TRBD2. The V gene end was trimmed by 1 base and the J gene end by 1 base; junction bases not matched to a gene: 6. Germline V gene lookup returns CDR1 LGHDT and CDR2 YNNKEL (reference sequence). The CDR3 is 17 residues long. The CDR3 bases are TGTGCCAGCAGCCAAGGCCCTGTAGCGGGAGGCACAGATACGCAGTATTTT. Amino acids: CASSQGPVAGGTDTQYF.

This clonotype was found many times. The V call is TRBV6-5, the J call TRBJ1-5, with TRBD1 matching 8 bases. V trimming: 5 bases; J trimming: 6 bases; junction bases outside the gene matches: 3. Germline CDR1 is MNHEY and CDR2 is SVGAGI. CDR3 length: 13 residues. CDR3 in amino acids: CASSRTGSQPQHF. DNA for the CDR3: TGTGCCAGCAGTCGGACAGGGAGTCAGCCCCAGCATTTT.

CDR3 DNA: TGCGCCAGCAGCCAAGATAGGTGGGAGGGCCATACGCAGTATTTT. Its protein product is CASSQDRWEGHTQYF. The chain recombines TRBV4-3 with TRBJ2-3; TRBD2 matches at 7 bases. The CDR3 runs 15 residues. The V and J ends lost 0 bases and 7 bases, in that order; junction bases with no gene match: 7. Germline lookup yields CDR1 LGHNA and CDR2 YSLEER.

This clonotype appeared many times. The J gene is TRBJ2-3, the V gene TRBV7-2; 13 positions match TRBD2. CDR3 size: 18 residues. The V segment lost 5 bases and the J segment 1 base; nucleotides outside the gene matches: 9. CDR1 and CDR2 (germline): SGHTA, FQGNSA. The CDR3 loop reads CASSLPTSGGARTDTQYF. CDR3 bases: TGTGCCAGCAGCCTCCCAACTAGCGGGGGGGCCCGCACAGATACGCAGTATTTT.

This clonotype was counted only a few times. V is TRBV5-1 and J is TRBJ2-1, with a possible D match to TRBD1 (6 bases). This CDR3 is 14 amino acids long. V was clipped by 0 bases and J by 10 bases, with 14 bases between them. The germline CDR1 and CDR2 sequences are SGHRS and YFSETQ. The CDR3 DNA is TGCGCCAGCAGCTTGGCCCAGGCAGGGGAAGAGCAGTTCTTC. Encoded protein: CASSLAQAGEEQFF.

This clonotype was picked up a small number of times. This sequence joins TRBV7-3 and TRBJ2-1; the D gene is possibly TRBD2 (5 bases). In germline, CDR1 is SGHTA, CDR2 FQGTGA. The CDR3 runs 14 residues. Trimming shortened V by 5 bases and J by 5 bases, and 13 bases separated the two germline ends. The CDR3: CASSPGPRDNEQFF. CDR3 in DNA: TGTGCCAGCAGCCCCGGGCCGAGGGACAATGAGCAGTTCTTC.

V and J are TRBV6-5 and TRBJ2-3; 7 bases are shared with TRBD2. The V gene's germline CDR1 is MNHEY and CDR2 SVGAGI. J lost 0 bases, V lost 6 bases, and 6 bases had no gene match. The CDR3 is 15 amino acids. As DNA, the CDR3 is TGTGCCAGCAGATCTGGACTAGGTAGCACAGATACGCAGTATTTT. It translates to CASRSGLGSTDTQYF.

At least ten counts were recorded for this clonotype. The chain employs TRBV7-9 and TRBJ1-2, with D unclear. The CDR3 totals 18 residues. V was clipped by 5 bases and J by 2 bases, with 24 bases between them. CDR1 and CDR2 from the germline V gene are SEHNR and FQNEAQ (reference sequence). The CDR3 sequence is CASSDLNDLAVQNYGYTF. CDR3 in DNA: TGTGCCAGCAGCGATTTAAATGATCTGGCAGTCCAGAACTATGGCTACACCTTC.

The chain couples TRBV29-1 to TRBJ2-1; 8 bases are shared with TRBD2. J lost 10 bases, V lost 6 bases, and 5 bases had no gene match. This CDR3 is 11 amino acids long. Germline assignment: CDR1 SQVTM and CDR2 ANQGSEA. CDR3 in DNA: TGCAGCGTCCGAGCGGGGGAAGAGCAGTTCTTC. Amino acids: CSVRAGEEQFF.

Ten or more counts support this clonotype. The V and J genes are TRBV7-2 and TRBJ1-2; perhaps TRBD1 as D (5 bases). The CDR3 spans 14 residues. Germline V gene lookup returns CDR1 SGHTA and CDR2 FQGNSA. V was shortened by 3 bases and J by 4 bases, with 12 bases between the two germline ends. CDR3 coding DNA: TGTGCCAGCAGCTTCATCAGGGCCACCTATGGCTACACCTTC. Its translation is CASSFIRATYGYTF. Full variable domain (missing parts from reference TRBV7-2 and TRBJ1-2): GAGVSQSPSNKVTEKGKDVELRCDPISGHTALYWYRQSLGQGLEFLIYFQGNSAPDKSGLPSDRFSAERTGGSVSTLTIQRTQQEDSAVYLCASSFIRATYGYTFGSGTRLTVV.

The chain joins TRBV27 to TRBJ2-1, with D uncertain. From germline, CDR1 is MNHEY and CDR2 SMNVEV (reference sequence). The CDR3 has 11 residues. V lost 8 bases and J 8 bases, leaving 10 bases between the germline ends. The CDR3 nucleotides read TGTGCCAGCGCCCATGTGGATGAGCAGTTCTTC. The encoded protein is CASAHVDEQFF.

This clonotype was counted at least ten times. The gene calls are TRBV5-5 and TRBJ2-5; no definite D call. The CDR3 is made up of 15 amino acids. Germline V lookup: CDR1 SGHKS, CDR2 YYEKEE (reference sequence). V dropped 0 bases and J dropped 2 bases, with 11 bases sitting between them. The DNA of the CDR3 is TGTGCCAGCAGCTTGGGTGCGGCAACACAAGAGACCCAGTACTTC. Translated: CASSLGAATQETQYF.

This clonotype has ten or more counts. The chain carries TRBV6-5 and TRBJ1-5; no definite D call. CDR3 length: 15 amino acids. The germline gives CDR1 MNHEY, CDR2 SVGAGI. Between the trimmed V and J ends, which lost 3 bases and 7 bases, there was a span of 16 bases. The CDR3: CASSYNKGPGQPQHF. The CDR3 nucleotides are TGTGCCAGCAGTTATAATAAGGGCCCAGGACAGCCCCAGCATTTT.

V gene TRBV20-1 combines with J gene TRBJ2-7; maybe TRBD2 (6 bases). From germline, CDR1 is DFQATT and CDR2 SNEGSKA (reference sequence). The CDR3 consists of 14 residues. Trimming pared 5 bases from V and 1 base from J, leaving 15 bases between. CDR3 DNA sequence: TGCAGTGCTGGTACCGGGACTTCTTCCTACGAGCAGTACTTC. Protein product: CSAGTGTSSYEQYF.